These 5 T cell receptor beta chains were sequenced from one sample in a study of blood T cell repertoires in COVID-19. Clones were read by immunoSEQ multiplex PCR, and TCRdb kept only the in-frame ones, dropping some. The table lists around 170,000 clones, about 80% of them singletons. Sequencing was carried out using peripheral blood. These TCRs come from a man younger than 40 with active or convalescent COVID-19.

This chain links TRBV13 with TRBJ1-4; D gene unclear. The length of the CDR3 is 14 residues. CDR1 and CDR2 from the germline V gene are PRHDT and FYEKMQ (reference sequence). V gave up 3 bases and J gave up 2 bases, with 7 bases separating them. This CDR3 reads CASSFRRTNEKLFF. Here the CDR3 DNA reads TGTGCCAGCAGCTTTCGGCGGACTAATGAAAAACTGTTTTTT. Full variable domain (rest looked up from reference TRBV13 and TRBJ1-4): AAGVIQSPRHLIKEKRETATLKCYPIPRHDTVYWYQQGPGQDPQFLISFYEKMQSDKGSIPDRFSAQQFSDYHSELNMSSLELGDSALYFCASSFRRTNEKLFFGSGTQLSVL.

This chain uses TRBV9 with TRBJ2-3; D gene ambiguous. Germline V gene lookup returns CDR1 SGDLS and CDR2 YYNGEE. V was cut by 0 bases and J by 0 bases, with 11 bases left in between. This CDR3 contains 16 residues. CDR3 sequence (DNA): TGTGCCAGCAGCGTAGGAGGTAGCCCTAGCACAGATACGCAGTATTTT. It encodes CASSVGGSPSTDTQYF.

V is TRBV2 and J is TRBJ1-1, with 7 bases matching TRBD1. CDR3 length: 18 residues. V trimming: 7 bases; J trimming: 0 bases; junction bases outside the gene matches: 17. Germline V CDR1 and CDR2: SNHLY, FYNNEI. The CDR3 nucleotides read TGTGCCAGCACAGCTCCCCGGGACAGAGCCACCTTGAACACTGAAGCTTTCTTT. It encodes CASTAPRDRATLNTEAFF.

The chain couples TRBV27 to TRBJ1-1; D may be TRBD1 (5 bases). The germline V gene encodes CDR1 MNHEY and CDR2 SMNVEV (reference sequence). This CDR3 is 13 amino acids long. Trimming shortened V by 3 bases and J by 1 base, and 6 bases separated the two germline ends. The CDR3 loop is CASSFGQNTEAFF. In DNA form, the CDR3 reads TGTGCCAGCAGTTTTGGACAGAACACTGAAGCTTTCTTT.

The chain combines TRBV6-4 with TRBJ2-2; D call uncertain. The ends were cut back, 6 bases at V and 3 bases at J, with 11 bases in the middle. Germline V gene lookup returns CDR1 MRHNA and CDR2 SNTAGT. The CDR3 is 14 amino acids. This chain's CDR3 is CASSVRVDTGELFF. CDR3 in DNA: TGTGCCAGCAGCGTCCGGGTTGACACCGGGGAGCTGTTTTTT.